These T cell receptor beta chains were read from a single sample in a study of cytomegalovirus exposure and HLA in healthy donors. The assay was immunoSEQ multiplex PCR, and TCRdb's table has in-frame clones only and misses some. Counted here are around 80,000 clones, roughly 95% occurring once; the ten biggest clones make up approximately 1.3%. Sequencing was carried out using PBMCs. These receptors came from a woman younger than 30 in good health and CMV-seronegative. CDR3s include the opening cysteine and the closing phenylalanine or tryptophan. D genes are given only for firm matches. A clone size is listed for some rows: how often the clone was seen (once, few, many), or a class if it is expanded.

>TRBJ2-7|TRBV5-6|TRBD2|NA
CASSLTQAPGTSIYEQYF
TGTGCCAGCAGCTTAACGCAGGCCCCCGGGACTAGCATCTACGAGCAGTACTTC
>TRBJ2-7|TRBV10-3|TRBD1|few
CAISRQGAAYEQYF
TGTGCCATCAGCCGACAGGGGGCTGCCTACGAGCAGTACTTC
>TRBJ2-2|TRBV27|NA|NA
CASRLSGTPANTGELFF
TGTGCCAGCAGACTATCCGGGACACCGGCGAACACCGGGGAGCTGTTTTTT
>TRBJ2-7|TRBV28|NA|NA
CASSSLAYVPGPYEQYF
TGTGCCAGCAGTTCTTTGGCCTACGTCCCAGGCCCCTACGAGCAGTACTTC
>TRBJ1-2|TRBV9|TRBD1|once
CASSVSRQGDFNYGYTF
TGTGCCAGCAGCGTCTCCCGACAGGGCGATTTTAACTATGGCTACACCTTC
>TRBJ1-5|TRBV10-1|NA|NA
CASSADSRRNQPQHF
TGCGCCAGCAGTGCGGACAGCAGAAGGAATCAGCCCCAGCATTTT
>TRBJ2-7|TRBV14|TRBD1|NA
CASSTGQRSAYEQYF
TGTGCCAGCAGCACGGGACAGCGATCTGCCTACGAGCAGTACTTC
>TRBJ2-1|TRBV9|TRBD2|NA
CASSVARGLAGGTYNEQFF
TGTGCCAGCAGCGTAGCCAGAGGACTAGCGGGAGGGACCTACAATGAGCAGTTCTTC
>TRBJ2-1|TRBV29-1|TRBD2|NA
CSVGVAGGPYNEQFF
TGCAGCGTTGGGGTAGCGGGAGGGCCCTACAATGAGCAGTTCTTC
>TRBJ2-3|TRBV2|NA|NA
CASSHSTSGSTDTQYF
TGTGCCAGCAGTCATTCGACTAGTGGGAGCACAGATACGCAGTATTTT
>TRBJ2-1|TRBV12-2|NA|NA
CASRSGTGVRITRHEQFF
TGTGCAAGTCGCTCAGGTACAGGGGTCAGAATTACTCGGCATGAGCAGTTCTTC
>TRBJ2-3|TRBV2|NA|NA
CASRALGTQYF
TGTGCCAGCAGGGCCCTAGGTACGCAGTATTTT
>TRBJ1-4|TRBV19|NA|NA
CASSTSTKRSEKLFF
TGTGCCAGTAGTACCTCCACTAAAAGAAGTGAAAAACTGTTTTTT
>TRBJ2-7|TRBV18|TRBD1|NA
CASSKAPGQGSGEQYF
TGTGCCAGCTCCAAAGCGCCGGGACAGGGGTCGGGTGAGCAGTACTTC
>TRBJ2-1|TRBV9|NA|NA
CASSPRALAYNEQFF
TGTGCCAGCAGTCCGAGGGCCCTAGCCTACAATGAGCAGTTCTTC
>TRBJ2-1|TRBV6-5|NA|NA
CASSYRRGSEQFF
TGTGCCAGCAGTTACAGGCGGGGAAGTGAGCAGTTCTTC
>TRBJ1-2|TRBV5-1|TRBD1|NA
CASSGSGTGAPSGGYTF
TGCGCCAGCAGCGGTTCGGGGACAGGGGCCCCTTCGGGGGGCTACACCTTC
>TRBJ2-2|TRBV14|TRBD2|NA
CASSLLGGRAAGELFF
TGTGCCAGCAGCCTCCTTGGCGGGAGGGCCGCCGGGGAGCTGTTTTTT
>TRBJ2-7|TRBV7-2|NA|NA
CASRIVLKYYEQYF
TGTGCCAGCAGAATAGTTCTAAAATACTACGAGCAGTACTTC
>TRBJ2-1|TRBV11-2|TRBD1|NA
CASRPYRDREYNEQFF
TGTGCCAGCAGGCCCTACCGGGACAGGGAATACAATGAGCAGTTCTTC
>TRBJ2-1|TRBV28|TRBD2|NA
CASIAGGSSYNEQFF
TGTGCCAGCATAGCGGGAGGGAGCTCCTACAATGAGCAGTTCTTC
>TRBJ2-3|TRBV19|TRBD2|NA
CASRTSGSSDTQYF
TGTGCCAGTAGGACTAGCGGGAGTTCAGATACGCAGTATTTT
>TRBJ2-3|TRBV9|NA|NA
CASSVRTVSTDTQYF
TGTGCCAGCAGCGTAAGGACAGTCAGCACAGATACGCAGTATTTT
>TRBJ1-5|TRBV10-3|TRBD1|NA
CATSLTGVDQPQHF
TGTGCCACCTCCTTAACAGGGGTTGATCAGCCCCAGCATTTT
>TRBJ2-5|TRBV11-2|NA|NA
CASSVLLGNQETQYF
TGTGCCAGCAGCGTCCTATTGGGCAACCAAGAGACCCAGTACTTC
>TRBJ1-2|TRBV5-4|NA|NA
CASSLEQLNGYTF
TGTGCCAGCAGCTTGGAACAGCTTAATGGCTACACCTTC
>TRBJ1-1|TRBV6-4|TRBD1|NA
CASRPGQGNTEAFF
TGTGCCAGCAGGCCGGGACAGGGGAACACTGAAGCTTTCTTT
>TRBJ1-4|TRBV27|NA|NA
CASSPYPQEVEKLFF
TGTGCCAGCAGCCCTTACCCGCAGGAGGTTGAAAAACTGTTTTTT
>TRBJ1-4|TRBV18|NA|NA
CASSPPKLTTNEKLFF
TGTGCCAGCTCACCCCCTAAACTAACAACTAATGAAAAACTGTTTTTT
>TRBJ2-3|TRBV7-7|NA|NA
CASSPTRGADTQYF
TGTGCCAGCAGCCCCACCAGGGGGGCAGATACGCAGTATTTT
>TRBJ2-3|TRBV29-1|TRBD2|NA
CSVEGIGGTSGPGVPDTQYF
TGCAGCGTTGAAGGAATTGGTGGGACTAGCGGACCGGGGGTCCCAGATACGCAGTATTTT
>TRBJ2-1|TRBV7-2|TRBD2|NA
CASSLALAGPNEQFF
TGTGCCAGCAGCTTAGCCCTAGCGGGACCGAATGAGCAGTTCTTC